This T cell receptor beta chain was profiled in a study of T cell responses to AZD1222 COVID-19 vaccine. Whole-study results and caveats: Among the donors, most were white British and more were female, and clonal diversity was possibly underestimated. Only six people who got AZD1222 tested seropositive at baseline.

Method: immunoSEQ multiplex PCR; TCRdb's copy keeps in-frame clones and lacks some. This sample carries roughly 250,000 clones, 85% to 95% of them seen once, and the ten largest clones take less than 0.65%. Germline-derived CDR1 and CDR2 are MNHEY and SVGAGI. This CDR3 comprises 11 residues. Trimming took 9 bases from V and 8 from J, leaving 13 bases between them. With regard to this clone: The antigen is unknown.

The sequence was collected from an adult in good health. This material consisted of peripheral blood, taken on day 0 of AZD1222 vaccination. The rearrangement joins TRBV6-5 to TRBJ1-2; D gene uncertain. The CDR3: CASEGPGGYTF. CDR3 nucleotide sequence: TGTGCCAGTGAGGGTCCCGGGGGCTACACCTTC.